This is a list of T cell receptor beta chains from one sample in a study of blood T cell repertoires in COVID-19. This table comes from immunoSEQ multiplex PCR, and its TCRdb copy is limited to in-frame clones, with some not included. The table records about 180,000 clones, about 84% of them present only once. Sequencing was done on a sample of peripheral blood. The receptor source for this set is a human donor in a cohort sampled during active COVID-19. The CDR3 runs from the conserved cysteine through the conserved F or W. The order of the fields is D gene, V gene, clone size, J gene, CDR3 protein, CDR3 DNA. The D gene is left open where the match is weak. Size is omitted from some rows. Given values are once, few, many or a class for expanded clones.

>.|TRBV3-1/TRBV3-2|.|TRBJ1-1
CASSQGAEAFF
TGTGCCAGCAGCCAAGGCGCTGAAGCTTTCTTT
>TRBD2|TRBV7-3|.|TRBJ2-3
CASSLGRGFTDTQYF
TGTGCCAGCAGCTTAGGGCGGGGGTTCACAGATACGCAGTATTTT
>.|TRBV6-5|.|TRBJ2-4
CASRRGGLAKNIQYF
TGTGCCAGCAGGAGGGGGGGACTAGCCAAAAACATTCAGTACTTC
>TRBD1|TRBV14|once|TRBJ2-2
CASSQEQGASKGTGELFF
TGTGCCAGCAGCCAAGAGCAGGGGGCGTCTAAGGGTACCGGGGAGCTGTTTTTT
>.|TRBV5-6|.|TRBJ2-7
CASSLVVARSYEQYF
TGTGCCAGCAGCTTGGTGGTAGCGCGCTCCTACGAGCAGTACTTC
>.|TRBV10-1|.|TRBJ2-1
CASSESGNEQFF
TGCGCCAGCAGTGAGTCCGGGAATGAGCAGTTCTTC
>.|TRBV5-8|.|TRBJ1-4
CASSSWKNQGREKLFF
TGTGCCAGCAGCTCCTGGAAGAATCAGGGCCGTGAAAAACTGTTTTTT
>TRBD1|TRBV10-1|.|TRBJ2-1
CASNSGTGNEQFF
TGCGCCAGCAATTCCGGGACAGGCAATGAGCAGTTCTTC
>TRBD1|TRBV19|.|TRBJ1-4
CASSVDRVNEKLFF
TGTGCCAGTAGTGTGGACAGGGTGAATGAAAAACTGTTTTTT
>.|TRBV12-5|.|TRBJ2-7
CASGLSPIYEQYF
TGTGCTAGTGGTTTGTCTCCTATCTACGAGCAGTACTTC
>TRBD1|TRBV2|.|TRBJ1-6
CASSDRGQGIGSPLHF
TGTGCCAGCAGTGACAGAGGACAGGGTATAGGTTCACCCCTCCACTTT
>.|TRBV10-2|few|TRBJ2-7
CASSPTYEQYF
TGCGCCAGCAGCCCTACCTACGAGCAGTACTTC
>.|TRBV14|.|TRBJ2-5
CASSQSRSQETQYF
TGTGCCAGCAGCCAATCCAGAAGTCAAGAGACCCAGTACTTC
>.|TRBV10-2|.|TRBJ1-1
CASSESALNTEAFF
TGCGCCAGCAGTGAGTCAGCTCTGAACACTGAAGCTTTCTTT
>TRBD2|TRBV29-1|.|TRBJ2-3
CSVVVAGGTDTQYF
TGCAGCGTTGTGGTAGCGGGGGGCACAGATACGCAGTATTTT
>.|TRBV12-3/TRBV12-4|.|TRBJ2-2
CASNFRVNGELFF
TGTGCCAGCAATTTCAGGGTCAACGGGGAGCTGTTTTTT
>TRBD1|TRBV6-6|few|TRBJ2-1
CASSSGRDSSYNEQFF
TGTGCCAGCAGTTCCGGACGGGACAGCTCCTACAATGAGCAGTTCTTC
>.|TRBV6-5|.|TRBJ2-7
CASRQGFLLEQYF
TGTGCCAGCAGGCAGGGGTTTTTGCTCGAGCAGTACTTC
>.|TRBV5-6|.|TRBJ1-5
CASSLGIGGDQPQHF
TGTGCCAGCAGCTTGGGGATAGGGGGGGATCAGCCCCAGCATTTT
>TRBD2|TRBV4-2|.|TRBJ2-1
CASSQDELAGEDNEQFF
TGTGCCAGCAGCCAAGATGAACTAGCGGGAGAAGACAATGAGCAGTTCTTC
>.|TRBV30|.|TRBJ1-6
CAWSVPGYNSPLHF
TGTGCCTGGAGTGTCCCAGGTTATAATTCACCCCTCCACTTT
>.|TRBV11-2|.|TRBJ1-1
CASSEGGLTVTEAFF
TGTGCCAGCAGCGAAGGGGGTTTAACGGTCACTGAAGCTTTCTTT
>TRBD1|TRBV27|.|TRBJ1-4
CASRGTGGGEKLFF
TGTGCCAGCAGGGGGACAGGAGGGGGTGAAAAACTGTTTTTT
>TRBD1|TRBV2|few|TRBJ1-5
CASSSAGQGDQPQHF
TGTGCCAGCAGTTCTGCCGGACAGGGAGACCAGCCCCAGCATTTT
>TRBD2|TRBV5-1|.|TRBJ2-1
CASSLSLAGDEKFF
TGCGCCAGCAGCTTGAGTTTAGCGGGGGACGAGAAGTTCTTC
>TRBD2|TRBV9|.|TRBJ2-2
CARGTSGGVDGELFF
TGTGCCCGCGGGACTAGCGGGGGGGTTGACGGGGAGCTGTTTTTT
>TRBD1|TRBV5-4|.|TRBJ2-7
CASSPGTGEVNDEQYF
TGTGCCAGCAGCCCGGGGACAGGGGAAGTTAACGACGAGCAGTACTTC
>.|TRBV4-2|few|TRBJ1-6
CASSQSLRGTSYNSPLHF
TGTGCCAGCAGCCAAAGTTTAAGGGGAACGTCCTATAATTCACCCCTCCACTTT
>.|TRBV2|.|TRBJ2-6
CASSGGALSRYAGANVLTF
TGTGCCAGCAGTGGTGGGGCCCTTTCCCGGTACGCTGGGGCCAACGTCCTGACTTTC
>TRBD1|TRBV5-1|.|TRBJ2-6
CASSLQGSGANVLTF
TGCGCCAGCAGCTTACAGGGGTCTGGGGCCAACGTCCTGACTTTC
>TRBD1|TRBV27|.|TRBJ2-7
CASSSDRGLDEQYF
TGTGCCAGCAGCTCAGACAGGGGGCTGGACGAGCAGTACTTC
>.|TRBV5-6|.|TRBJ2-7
CASSLDGRGSYEQYF
TGTGCCAGCAGCTTGGATGGCAGGGGCTCCTACGAGCAGTACTTC
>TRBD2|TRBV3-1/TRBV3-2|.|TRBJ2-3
CASSQGTSDTSTDTQYF
TGTGCCAGCAGCCAAGGGACTAGCGACACTAGCACAGATACGCAGTATTTT
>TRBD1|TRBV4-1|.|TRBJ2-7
CASSLGQGGFDEQYF
TGCGCCAGCAGCCTGGGACAGGGAGGTTTCGACGAGCAGTACTTC
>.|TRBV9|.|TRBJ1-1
CASSEMGATEAFF
TGTGCCAGCAGCGAGATGGGGGCTACTGAAGCTTTCTTT
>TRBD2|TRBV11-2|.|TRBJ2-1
CASSSRTSGAYNEQFF
TGTGCCAGCAGCTCCAGGACTAGCGGGGCCTACAATGAGCAGTTCTTC
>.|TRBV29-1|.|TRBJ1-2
CSVPARGGLNYGYTF
TGCAGCGTTCCCGCCCGTGGGGGCTTGAATTATGGCTACACCTTC
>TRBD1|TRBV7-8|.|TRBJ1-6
CASSTGQGQLYNSPLHF
TGTGCCAGCAGCACCGGACAGGGACAGTTGTATAATTCACCCCTCCACTTT